The entry below describes one TCR beta chain. Its antigen remains unknown. This sample is drawn from a study of cytomegalovirus exposure and HLA in healthy donors. The wider study: Around 77% of some 390 genotyped donors fell in the Caucasian-associated ancestry cluster.

It was with 60 Vbeta and 13 Jbeta primers that the PCR ran. Profiling relied on immunoSEQ multiplex PCR, and the TCRdb table lists in-frame clones only, not all of them. The sample gives around 76,000 clones, about 70% of which show up once; 7.5% to 8% is in the top ten. Healthy donors of bone marrow made up the group. The study's findings and limits: Productive status was seen about 87% or about 30% of the time for most TCR beta V segments in an earlier analysis. Analysis was carried out at a later point, and it linked a missense DCLRE1C variant to TCR beta V- and J-gene trimming.

Germline values: CDR1 SGHNT, CDR2 YYREEE (reference sequence). Trimming shortened V by 2 bases and J by 2 bases, and 3 bases separated the two germline ends. This CDR3 comprises 12 residues. The specimen sequenced was PBMCs. The chain is built from TRBV5-4 and TRBJ2-3; D not certain. The origin of this receptor is a man between 40 and 49 years old in good health and CMV-seropositive. CDR3 DNA: TGTGCCAGCAGCTTATACACAGATACGCAGTATTTT. This codes for CASSLYTDTQYF.